The rows below give T cell receptor beta chains drawn from one sample of a study of T cell responses to AZD1222 COVID-19 vaccine. Data came from immunoSEQ multiplex PCR; TCRdb stores just in-frame clones and leaves some out. This table has 170,000 or so clones, roughly 93% appearing once. The specimen was peripheral blood, collected on day 0 of AZD1222 vaccination. The source is an adult in good health. Each CDR3 is given with its conserved first and last residue. Each record gives: D gene, clone size, J gene, V gene, CDR3 protein, CDR3 DNA. D genes are given only for firm matches. Where a row states a size, it is once, few, many or the class of an expanded clone; other rows omit it.

>-|-|TRBJ1-5|TRBV19
CASSIEAGFWTQPQHF
TGTGCCAGTAGTATAGAGGCGGGGTTTTGGACTCAGCCCCAGCATTTT
>-|once|TRBJ2-5|TRBV28
CASSLLHQETQYF
TGTGCCAGCAGTTTACTCCATCAAGAGACCCAGTACTTC
>-|-|TRBJ1-2|TRBV28
CASRVEGFNYGYTF
TGTGCCAGCAGGGTAGAAGGGTTTAACTATGGCTACACCTTC
>TRBD1|-|TRBJ1-4|TRBV6-1
CASSSHRGFHEKLFF
TGTGCCAGCAGTTCACACAGGGGCTTCCACGAAAAACTGTTTTTT
>TRBD1|-|TRBJ1-1|TRBV7-3
CASSLTLGQGATEAFF
TGTGCCAGCAGCTTAACTTTGGGACAGGGGGCTACTGAAGCTTTCTTT
>TRBD1|-|TRBJ2-7|TRBV19
CASRGQDFTEQYF
TGTGCCAGTAGGGGACAGGATTTTACCGAGCAGTACTTC
>-|-|TRBJ1-3|TRBV18
CASSPDSSGNTIYF
TGTGCCAGCTCGCCAGACTCCTCTGGAAACACCATATATTTT
>-|-|TRBJ1-2|TRBV2
CASVRDYYGYTF
TGTGCCAGCGTAAGGGACTACTATGGCTACACCTTC
>-|-|TRBJ1-3|TRBV5-4
CASSSGRDSGNTIYF
TGTGCCAGCAGCTCGGGAAGAGACTCTGGAAACACCATATATTTT
>TRBD2|once|TRBJ2-1|TRBV5-1
CASSGLASDNEQFF
TGCGCCAGCTCCGGACTAGCGTCAGACAATGAGCAGTTCTTC
>-|-|TRBJ2-3|TRBV7-9
CASSLDKGQSTDTQYF
TGTGCCAGCAGCTTAGATAAAGGACAGAGCACAGATACGCAGTATTTT
>-|-|TRBJ1-3|TRBV28
CASSLFGNIHHSGNTIYF
TGTGCCAGCAGTTTATTTGGTAACATTCACCACTCTGGAAACACCATATATTTT
>-|-|TRBJ2-1|TRBV3-1/TRBV3-2
CASSQDLPAEQFF
TGTGCCAGCAGCCAAGATCTCCCAGCGGAGCAGTTCTTC
>-|-|TRBJ1-5|TRBV18
CASSRQGDDQPQHF
TGTGCCAGCTCACGGCAGGGCGACGATCAGCCCCAGCATTTT
>TRBD2|-|TRBJ2-1|TRBV10-3
CAISEAISGSSYNEQFF
TGTGCCATCAGTGAGGCTATTAGCGGGAGCTCCTACAATGAGCAGTTCTTC
>-|-|TRBJ1-1|TRBV12-5
CASGPDGGNTEAFF
TGTGCTAGTGGTCCGGACGGCGGGAACACTGAAGCTTTCTTT
>-|-|TRBJ1-4|TRBV6-5
CASTLGQHNEKLFF
TGTGCCAGCACTTTAGGACAGCATAATGAAAAACTGTTTTTT
>-|-|TRBJ2-3|TRBV19
CASSGHPSTDTQYF
TGTGCCAGTAGCGGTCACCCTTCCACAGATACGCAGTATTTT
>-|-|TRBJ1-5|TRBV2
CASSSSSSGNQPQHF
TGTGCCAGCAGTTCATCCTCTAGCGGCAATCAGCCCCAGCATTTT
>-|-|TRBJ1-2|TRBV2
CASSDYSMGYTF
TGTGCCAGCAGTGATTACAGTATGGGCTACACCTTC
>TRBD1|-|TRBJ1-2|TRBV5-1
CASSLDDRGHGYTF
TGCGCCAGCAGCTTGGACGACAGGGGGCATGGCTACACCTTC
>-|-|TRBJ1-1|TRBV10-3
CAISESRGTSEAFF
TGTGCCATCAGTGAGTCCAGGGGCACCTCTGAAGCTTTCTTT
>-|-|TRBJ1-1|TRBV30
CAWTDRPGTEAFF
TGTGCCTGGACCGACAGGCCGGGCACTGAAGCTTTCTTT
>TRBD2|-|TRBJ2-2|TRBV18
CASSPTSGAANTGELFF
TGTGCCAGCTCACCCACTAGCGGGGCTGCGAACACCGGGGAGCTGTTTTTT
>TRBD1|-|TRBJ2-7|TRBV9
CASSGGQEYEQYF
TGTGCCAGCAGCGGGGGACAGGAATACGAGCAGTACTTC
>TRBD1|-|TRBJ1-1|TRBV24-1
CATSDRPGTGPGQAFF
TGTGCCACCAGTGACCGTCCCGGGACAGGGCCCGGTCAAGCTTTCTTT
>-|-|TRBJ2-2|TRBV18
CASSPFSGGNTGELFF
TGTGCCAGCTCACCCTTCAGCGGCGGGAACACCGGGGAGCTGTTTTTT
>-|-|TRBJ2-6|TRBV6-4
CASSDGIFSSSGANVLTF
TGTGCCAGCAGTGACGGTATCTTCAGCTCCTCTGGGGCCAACGTCCTGACTTTC
>TRBD2|-|TRBJ2-3|TRBV7-9
CASSPPIRMAGADTQYF
TGTGCCAGCAGCCCGCCCATAAGGATGGCGGGGGCAGATACGCAGTATTTT
>TRBD2|-|TRBJ2-2|TRBV5-4
CASSFGGGTGELFF
TGTGCCAGCAGCTTTGGCGGGGGGACCGGGGAGCTGTTTTTT
>-|-|TRBJ1-3|TRBV6-1
CASSEFDASSGNTIYF
TGTGCCAGCAGTGAATTCGACGCCAGCTCTGGAAACACCATATATTTT
>-|-|TRBJ2-1|TRBV7-3
CASSLTTDNEQFF
TGTGCCAGCAGCTTAACGACGGACAATGAGCAGTTCTTC
>-|-|TRBJ1-1|TRBV30
CALQGGWTEAFF
TGTGCTCTACAAGGGGGATGGACTGAAGCTTTCTTT
>-|-|TRBJ1-6|TRBV4-2
CASSQADSLNSPLHF
TGTGCCAGCAGCCAAGCCGACAGCTTGAATTCACCCCTCCACTTT
>TRBD1|-|TRBJ1-4|TRBV4-2
CASSQDLGQSNEKLFF
TGTGCCAGCAGCCAAGACCTGGGACAGTCTAATGAAAAACTGTTTTTT
>TRBD1|once|TRBJ2-7|TRBV5-1
CASSSYRDRGPHEQYF
TGCGCCAGCAGCTCGTACCGGGACAGGGGGCCTCACGAGCAGTACTTC
>TRBD1|-|TRBJ1-5|TRBV28
CASSPGTGGSNQPQHF
TGTGCCAGCAGCCCAGGGACAGGGGGTAGCAATCAGCCCCAGCATTTT
>-|-|TRBJ2-7|TRBV5-4
CASSLVGGSYEQYF
TGTGCCAGCAGCTTGGTAGGCGGATCCTACGAGCAGTACTTC
>-|-|TRBJ1-3|TRBV6-1
CASSVHRFLNSGNTIYF
TGTGCCAGCAGTGTTCACAGGTTTCTTAACTCTGGAAACACCATATATTTT
>TRBD2|-|TRBJ2-1|TRBV7-2
CASSLIISGGYEQFF
TGTGCCAGCAGCTTAATTATTAGCGGGGGATATGAGCAGTTCTTC
>-|-|TRBJ2-3|TRBV6-2/TRBV6-3
CASNPRGDTQYF
TGTGCCAGCAACCCGAGGGGAGATACGCAGTATTTT
>-|-|TRBJ1-2|TRBV27
CASSSDYEGGYGYTF
TGTGCCAGCAGTTCCGATTATGAGGGTGGCTATGGCTACACCTTC
>-|-|TRBJ1-2|TRBV6-5
CASSSTPNYGYTF
TGTGCCAGCAGTTCGACACCCAACTATGGCTACACCTTC
>TRBD2|few|TRBJ2-1|TRBV6-2/TRBV6-3
CASSYGLAGGKNNEQFF
TGTGCCAGCAGTTACGGACTAGCGGGGGGGAAAAACAATGAGCAGTTCTTC
>-|-|TRBJ1-4|TRBV7-9
CASSRREGTNEKLFF
TGTGCCAGCAGCCGTAGGGAGGGGACAAATGAAAAACTGTTTTTT
>TRBD2|-|TRBJ2-1|TRBV6-4
CASSEEVSGGNEQFF
TGTGCCAGCAGTGAAGAGGTTAGCGGGGGAAATGAGCAGTTCTTC
>-|-|TRBJ1-1|TRBV4-1
CASSQDQGLENTEAFF
TGCGCCAGCAGCCAAGATCAGGGGTTGGAGAACACTGAAGCTTTCTTT
>-|few|TRBJ2-7|TRBV5-1
CASSVQRGFSYEQYF
TGCGCCAGCAGCGTCCAAAGGGGCTTCTCCTACGAGCAGTACTTC
>-|-|TRBJ2-6|TRBV5-4
CASSLPQSGANVLTF
TGTGCCAGCAGCTTACCCCAGTCTGGGGCCAACGTCCTGACTTTC
>TRBD1|-|TRBJ1-6|TRBV25-1
CASSVRTGRSPLHF
TGTGCCAGCAGTGTTCGGACAGGGAGATCACCCCTCCACTTT
>-|-|TRBJ1-5|TRBV6-5
CASIGTVNQPQHF
TGTGCCAGCATCGGGACGGTCAATCAGCCCCAGCATTTT